The 27 T cell receptor beta chains given below trace back to one sample, sequenced in a study of T cells in Graves' hyperthyroidism and ophthalmopathy. The TCR beta CDR3 regions underwent amplification using RNA transcripts as the source. In the first-round RT-PCR of the TCR CDR3, the HTBI primer set was used. TCRdb reprocessed the multiplex PCR reads with MiXCR, giving one entry per CDR3 protein. The table records roughly 570,000 distinct CDR3 sequences, 46% of them present only once. Sequencing was carried out using peripheral blood or thyroid tissue (not recorded which). Receptors were obtained from an adult woman with Graves' disease, either hyperthyroidism or ophthalmopathy (not recorded which).

This clonotype was detected many times. The CDR3 nucleotides read TGTGCCAGCAGATTAGGGGGACCGATGAACACTGAAGCTTTCTTT. It translates to CASRLGGPMNTEAFF. The J gene is TRBJ1-1, the V gene TRBV5-4; the D gene is possibly TRBD1 (6 bases). V lost 5 bases, J lost 0 bases, and 14 bases lay in between. CDR1 SGHNT and CDR2 YYREEE come from the germline V gene (reference sequence). This CDR3 has 15 residues.

This clonotype appeared many times. This chain connects TRBV14 to TRBJ1-1; D unresolved. V was trimmed by 4 bases and J by 0 bases, leaving 15 bases between them. The CDR3 sequence is 16 residues long. In germline, CDR1 is SGHDN, CDR2 FVKESK. The CDR3 region has the DNA TGTGCCAGCAGCCGTGAGGGAAAAGACATGAACACTGAAGCTTTCTTT. This encodes CASSREGKDMNTEAFF. Combining the CDR3 with reference TRBV14 and TRBJ1-1 gives the whole variable domain EAGVTQFPSHSVIEKGQTVTLRCDPISGHDNLYWYRRVMGKEIKFLLHFVKESKQDESGMPNNRFLAERTGGTYSTLKVQPAELEDSGVYFCASSREGKDMNTEAFFGQGTRLTVV.

This chain uses TRBV7-3 with TRBJ2-6; D is unresolved. The CDR3 totals 15 residues. V shed 2 bases and J shed 12 bases, with 17 bases lying between them. Germline CDR1 is SGHTA and CDR2 is FQGTGA. CDR3 in DNA: TGTGCCAGCAGCTTAGGGCACTCTGGGTCCGTCGTCCTGACTTTC. It yields the protein CASSLGHSGSVVLTF.

CDR3 DNA sequence: TGTGCCAGCAGCCCGACCACGAACACTGAAGCTTTGGCTTTCTTT. As protein: CASSPTTNTEALAFF. V usage is TRBV11-2 and J usage is TRBJ1-1; D gene uncertain. This CDR3 has 15 residues. Germline CDR1 reads SGHAT; CDR2 reads FQNNGV. The V end was cut by 5 bases, the J end by 11 bases, with 24 bases between.

The gene calls are TRBV7-2 and TRBJ1-5; D is ambiguous. CDR1 and CDR2 from the germline V gene are SGHTA and FQGNSA. Deletions cut 5 bases from V and 5 bases from J, with 13 bases between. The CDR3 is 14 residues long. DNA for the CDR3: TGTGCCAGCAGCCCCGCCCAGGTGGATCAGCCCCAGCATTTT. It encodes CASSPAQVDQPQHF.

This clonotype was seen at least ten times. The chain recombines TRBV7-9 with TRBJ1-2; D is unresolved. Trimming took off 5 bases at V and 4 bases at J, with 11 bases between the two ends. The CDR3 sequence is 13 residues long. In germline, CDR1 is SEHNR, CDR2 FQNEAQ (reference sequence). As DNA, the CDR3 is TGTGCCAGCAGCCCCATCTTCCTCTATGGCTACACCTTC. It is translated as CASSPIFLYGYTF.

The table lists this clonotype with many counts. The V and J genes are TRBV12-3 or TRBV12-4 and TRBJ2-7; D possibly corresponds to TRBD2 (6 bases). V shed 5 bases and J shed 2 bases, with 13 bases lying between them. This CDR3 contains 14 residues. CDR3 residues: CASSPRDGAYEQYF. CDR3 in DNA: TGTGCCAGCAGTCCGCGGGACGGAGCCTACGAGCAGTACTTC.

This clonotype has a count of ten or more. The chain joins TRBV4-1 to TRBJ2-2; D gene uncertain. V was clipped by 1 base and J by 1 base, with 10 bases between them. This CDR3 comprises 16 residues. The V gene's germline CDR1 is MGHRA and CDR2 YSYEKL. CDR3 protein: CASSQVGSLNTGELFF. CDR3 nucleotide sequence: TGCGCCAGCAGCCAAGTGGGCAGTTTGAACACCGGGGAGCTGTTTTTT.

This clonotype was observed many times. The V and J genes are TRBV6-5 and TRBJ1-6; D gene uncertain. CDR3 length equals 12 residues. Trimming pared 1 base from V and 7 bases from J, leaving 2 bases between. Looked up from germline, CDR1 is MNHEY and CDR2 is SVGAGI. In DNA, the CDR3 is TGTGCCAGCAGTTACTGGAATTCACCCCTCCACTTT. It codes for CASSYWNSPLHF.

The sample holds many counts of this clonotype. Here the CDR3 reads CASSVGLQGDPPEAFF. The CDR3, as DNA: TGTGCCAGCAGCGTAGGGCTACAGGGGGATCCACCTGAAGCTTTCTTT. The chain uses TRBV9 and TRBJ1-1, with TRBD1 identical over 8 bases. CDR3 size: 16 residues. V was clipped by 0 bases and J by 6 bases; unmatched bases: 10. Germline CDR1 and CDR2: SGDLS and YYNGEE.

This clonotype was seen ten or more times. The chain employs TRBV29-1 and TRBJ1-4; 7 nucleotides agree with TRBD1. J was trimmed by 7 bases and V by 6 bases; bases with no gene match: 8. Germline lookup yields CDR1 SQVTM and CDR2 ANQGSEA. The CDR3 runs 13 residues. The chain's CDR3 is CSVRGTVAEKLFF. CDR3 in DNA: TGCAGCGTACGAGGGACAGTGGCTGAAAAACTGTTTTTT. Together with reference TRBV29-1 and TRBJ1-4, the CDR3 gives the full variable domain: SAVISQKPSRDICQRGTSLTIQCQVDSQVTMMFWYRQQPGQSLTLIATANQGSEATYESGFVIDKFPISRPNLTFSTLTVSNMSPEDSSIYLCSVRGTVAEKLFFGSGTQLSVL.

This clonotype has ten or more counts. This sequence joins TRBV6-7 and TRBJ2-6, with 9 bases identical to TRBD1. TRBV6-7 belongs to the ORF category, with a function that is uncertain. The CDR3 loop spans 17 amino acids. The ends lost 6 bases at V and 0 bases at J; junction bases unmatched: 6. This chain's CDR3 is CASRPGQGFSGANVLTF. For the CDR3, the DNA is TGTGCCAGCAGGCCGGGACAGGGCTTCTCTGGGGCCAACGTCCTGACTTTC.

The chain has TRBV12-3 or TRBV12-4 and TRBJ1-4; 8 nucleotides match TRBD1. The junction had 6 bases not matched to a gene; V was cut back by 5 bases and J by 7 bases. The CDR3 contains 14 residues. The CDR3 DNA is TGTGCCAGCAGTCCGACAGGGGATGGTGAAAAACTGTTTTTT. Its protein product is CASSPTGDGEKLFF.

This clonotype was seen at least ten times. The chain combines TRBV5-1 with TRBJ2-5; possibly TRBD1 or TRBD2 for D (5 bases each). The CDR3 totals 16 residues. Trimming stripped 0 bases from V and 5 bases from J, with 17 bases between. Germline V gene lookup returns CDR1 SGHRS and CDR2 YFSETQ. The CDR3 sequence is CASSLGGPWGEETQYF. For the CDR3, the DNA is TGCGCCAGCAGCTTGGGGGGACCGTGGGGCGAGGAGACCCAGTACTTC.

This clonotype was observed many times. The genes are TRBV4-1 and TRBJ1-4; 9 nucleotides match TRBD1. The CDR3 length is 15 residues. Losses at the gene ends were 1 base for V and 9 bases for J; bases not matched to a gene: 6. Germline V gene sequence: CDR1 MGHRA, CDR2 YSYEKL. The CDR3 here is CASSQVGTGKKKLFF. CDR3 bases: TGCGCCAGCAGCCAAGTCGGGACAGGGAAGAAAAAACTGTTTTTT.

This clonotype has ten or more counts. V gene TRBV6-6 combines with J gene TRBJ2-5, with D tentatively TRBD2 (7 bases). There are 14 residues in the CDR3. The V end was cut by 7 bases, the J end by 4 bases, with 16 bases between. CDR1 is MNHNY, CDR2 SVGAGI, per germline (reference sequence). The CDR3 DNA follows: TGTGCCAGCAAGGAGGGGGGGGGGCGAGAGACCCAGTACTTC. This translates into CASKEGGGRETQYF.

The rearrangement joins TRBV2 to TRBJ2-1; TRBD2 matches at 10 bases. CDR3 size: 16 residues. V shed 7 bases and J 0 bases; nucleotides not matched to a gene: 6. Germline V CDR1 and CDR2: SNHLY, FYNNEI. The CDR3 DNA is TGTGCCAGCACCCGACTAGCGGGCTTCTCCTACAATGAGCAGTTCTTC. Protein product: CASTRLAGFSYNEQFF. The variable domain in full, completed from reference TRBV2 and TRBJ2-1, reads EPEVTQTPSHQVTQMGQEVILRCVPISNHLYFYWYRQILGQKVEFLVSFYNNEISEKSEIFDDQFSVERPDGSNFTLKIRSTKLEDSAMYFCASTRLAGFSYNEQFFGPGTRLTVL.

The chain recombines TRBV7-6 with TRBJ1-2, with D perhaps matching TRBD1 (5 bases). The germline V gene encodes CDR1 SGHVS and CDR2 FNYEAQ. Trimming stripped 0 bases from V and 6 bases from J, with 14 bases between. This CDR3 spans 15 amino acids. The CDR3 loop is CASSLAGGEVDGYTF. CDR3 nucleotide sequence: TGTGCCAGCAGCTTAGCCGGGGGGGAAGTGGATGGCTACACCTTC.

This clonotype was detected many times. V gene TRBV20-1 combines with J gene TRBJ2-5, with 7 bases lining up with TRBD2. This CDR3 is 13 amino acids long. The V gene's germline CDR1 is DFQATT and CDR2 SNEGSKA (reference sequence). V lost 5 bases, J lost 5 bases, and 8 bases stayed unmatched. The CDR3 here is CSASAGSGETQYF. The CDR3 nucleotides are TGCAGTGCTTCAGCGGGATCCGGGGAGACCCAGTACTTC.

The table lists this clonotype with many counts. CDR3: CASTFAGFGTQYF. The CDR3 DNA is TGTGCCAGCACCTTCGCGGGGTTCGGGACCCAGTACTTC. V and J are TRBV12-3 or TRBV12-4 and TRBJ2-5, with TRBD2 as a possible D gene (6 bases). Trimming took off 7 bases at V and 7 bases at J, with 16 bases between the two ends. This CDR3 has 13 amino acids.

V is TRBV20-1 and J is TRBJ2-5; 14 bases line up with TRBD2. V lost 5 bases and J lost 0; bases outside the gene matches: 5. There are 16 residues in the CDR3. Germline CDR1 DFQATT, CDR2 SNEGSKA (reference sequence). The CDR3 region is CSARLAGGPYQETQYF. The CDR3 coding sequence is TGCAGTGCTCGACTAGCGGGGGGGCCGTACCAAGAGACCCAGTACTTC.

This chain connects TRBV2 to TRBJ1-5; the D is unclear. Trimming left V 7 bases short and J 5 bases short, with 12 bases between. The length of the CDR3 is 13 residues. Germline CDR1 and CDR2: SNHLY and FYNNEI. CDR3 in DNA: TGTGCCAGCAACAGACACCGGTATCAGCCCCAGCATTTT. It encodes CASNRHRYQPQHF.

This clonotype was seen many times. The V and J genes are TRBV5-1 and TRBJ1-1; weak D call: TRBD1 (6 bases). Germline CDR1 is SGHRS and CDR2 is YFSETQ. V was clipped by 3 bases and J by 2 bases, with 17 bases between them. The CDR3 totals 16 residues. The CDR3 sequence is CASSYPRGGVNTEAFF. The CDR3 coding sequence is TGCGCCAGCAGCTACCCGAGGGGGGGGGTTAACACTGAAGCTTTCTTT.

This clonotype was detected ten times or more. The V gene is TRBV28, the J gene TRBJ2-7, with 9 bases matching TRBD2. CDR3 length equals 14 residues. V lost 3 bases and J lost 1; bases outside the gene matches: 1. Germline lookup yields CDR1 MDHEN and CDR2 SYDVKM. The CDR3 reads CASSFSGRSYEQYF. DNA for the CDR3: TGTGCCAGCAGTTTTAGCGGGAGATCCTACGAGCAGTACTTC.

This clonotype was picked up many times. J is TRBJ2-5 and V is TRBV7-9, with D unresolved. The V gene lost 2 bases and the J gene lost 5 bases, with 6 bases spanning the gap. In germline, CDR1 is SEHNR, CDR2 FQNEAQ (reference sequence). This CDR3 comprises 12 residues. This CDR3 is CASSLSGETQYF. The DNA of the CDR3 is TGTGCCAGCAGCTTAAGTGGGGAGACCCAGTACTTC.

The chain uses TRBV10-3 and TRBJ1-2; 8 nucleotides align to TRBD1. The CDR3 consists of 12 residues. The germline CDR1 and CDR2 sequences are ENHRY and SYGVKD. V gave up 10 bases and J gave up 2 bases; unmatched junction bases: 3. CDR3 in DNA: TGTGCCACCCGACAGGGGAACTATGGCTACACCTTC. This codes for CATRQGNYGYTF.

In DNA form, the CDR3 reads TGCGCCAGCAGCTTTGGGCACGATGGGTACGAGCAGTACTTC. Translating it yields CASSFGHDGYEQYF. The gene calls are TRBV5-1 and TRBJ2-7, with D unresolved. Germline-derived CDR1 and CDR2 are SGHRS and YFSETQ. The CDR3 covers 14 residues. V was trimmed by 2 bases and J by 4 bases, leaving 13 bases between them.